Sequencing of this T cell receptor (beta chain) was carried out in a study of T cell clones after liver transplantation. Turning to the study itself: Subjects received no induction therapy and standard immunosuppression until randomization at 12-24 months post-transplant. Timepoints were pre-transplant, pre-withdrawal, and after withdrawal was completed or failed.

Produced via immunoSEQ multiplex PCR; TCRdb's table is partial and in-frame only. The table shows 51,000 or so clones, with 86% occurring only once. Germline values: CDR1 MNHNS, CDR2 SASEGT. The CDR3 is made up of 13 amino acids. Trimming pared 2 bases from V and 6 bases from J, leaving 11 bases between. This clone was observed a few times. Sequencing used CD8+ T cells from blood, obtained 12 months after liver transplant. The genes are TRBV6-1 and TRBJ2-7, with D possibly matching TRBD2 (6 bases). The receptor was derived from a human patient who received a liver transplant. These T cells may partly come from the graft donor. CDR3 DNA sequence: TGTGCCAGCAGTGAAAGGACGGGAGCCGAGCAGTACTTC. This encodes CASSERTGAEQYF.